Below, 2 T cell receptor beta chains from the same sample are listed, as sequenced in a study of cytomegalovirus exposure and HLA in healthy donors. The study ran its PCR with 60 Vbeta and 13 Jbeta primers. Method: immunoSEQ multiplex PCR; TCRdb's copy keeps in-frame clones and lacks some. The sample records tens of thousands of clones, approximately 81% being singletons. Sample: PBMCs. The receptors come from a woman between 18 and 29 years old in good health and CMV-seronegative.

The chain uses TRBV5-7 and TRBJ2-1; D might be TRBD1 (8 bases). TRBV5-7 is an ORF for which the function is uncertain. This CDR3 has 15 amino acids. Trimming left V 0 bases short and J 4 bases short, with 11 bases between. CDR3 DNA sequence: TGTGCCAGCAGCTTGGACAGGGGGGGATACAATGAGCAGTTCTTC. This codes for CASSLDRGGYNEQFF.

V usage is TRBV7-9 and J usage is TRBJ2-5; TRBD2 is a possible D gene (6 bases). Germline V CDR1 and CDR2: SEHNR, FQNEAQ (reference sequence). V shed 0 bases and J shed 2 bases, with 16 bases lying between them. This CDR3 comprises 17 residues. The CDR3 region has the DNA TGTGCCAGCAGCTTAGCTCTTCCTAGCGAGAAGCAAGAGACCCAGTACTTC. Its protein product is CASSLALPSEKQETQYF. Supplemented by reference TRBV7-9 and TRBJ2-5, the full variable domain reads DTGVSQNPRHKITKRGQNVTFRCDPISEHNRLYWYRQTLGQGPEFLTYFQNEAQLEKSRLLSDRFSAERPKGSFSTLEIQRTEQGDSAMYLCASSLALPSEKQETQYFGPGTRLLVL.